Each of the 27 T cell receptor beta chains below was sequenced from the same sample in a study of T cell responses to AZD1222 COVID-19 vaccine. TCRdb's copy holds only in-frame clones and misses some; the assay was immunoSEQ multiplex PCR. Altogether about 180,000 clones are present, around 90% being singletons, with the ten largest covering roughly 1.9%. The sample was peripheral blood, taken 28 days after the second AZD1222 dose. Source of these receptors: an adult who received the AZD1222 COVID-19 vaccine.

This chain's CDR3 is CASSTTGLEQYF. The CDR3 nucleotides are TGTGCCAGCAGCACGACAGGGCTCGAGCAGTACTTC. This chain connects TRBV3-1 (or the pseudogene TRBV3-2) to TRBJ2-7, with 7 bases aligning to TRBD1. V trimming: 5 bases; J trimming: 6 bases; junction bases outside the gene matches: 4. The length of the CDR3 is 12 residues. The germline V gene has CDR1 LGHDT and CDR2 YNNKEL (reference sequence).

In its sample, this clone was seen once. CDR3 amino acids: CASSDPGQGREKLFF. The CDR3 bases are TGCGCCAGCAGCGACCCGGGACAGGGTAGAGAAAAACTGTTTTTT. The chain carries TRBV10-2 and TRBJ1-4, with TRBD1 matching over 9 bases. CDR1 is WSHSY and CDR2 is SAAADI in the germline V gene. V gave up 6 bases and J gave up 8 bases; unmatched junction bases: 10. CDR3 size: 15 residues.

The chain employs TRBV11-1 and TRBJ2-3, with D perhaps TRBD1 or TRBD2 (5 bases each). CDR1 is SGHAT, CDR2 FQDESV, per germline (reference sequence). The length of the CDR3 is 15 residues. The V and J ends lost 1 base and 5 bases respectively, with 13 bases between them. CDR3 sequence reads: CASSLGDLQQDTQYF. Written as DNA, the CDR3 is TGTGCCAGCAGCTTAGGGGACCTCCAGCAAGATACGCAGTATTTT.

The J gene is TRBJ2-7, the V gene TRBV7-3; the match to TRBD1 covers 7 bases. Looked up from germline, CDR1 is SGHTA and CDR2 is FQGTGA. CDR3 length equals 12 residues. With V trimmed by 5 bases and J by 6 bases, 4 bases remained unmatched. The CDR3 protein is CASSPGQSEQYF. DNA of the CDR3: TGTGCCAGCAGCCCGGGACAGAGCGAGCAGTACTTC.

In its sample, this clone was seen a few times. The J gene is TRBJ1-4, the V gene TRBV28; D is unresolved. Germline values: CDR1 MDHEN, CDR2 SYDVKM. This CDR3 is 15 amino acids long. Trimming cost V 7 bases and J 1 base, with 13 bases left between them. CDR3 DNA sequence: TGTGCCAGCACTCCCCGGAAGGGAACTAATGAAAAACTGTTTTTT. Translation: CASTPRKGTNEKLFF.

The count of this clone is one. This rearrangement joins TRBV12-3 or TRBV12-4 to TRBJ1-5; D not resolved. This CDR3 has 13 residues. V lost 5 bases and J lost 4, with 9 bases in between. For the CDR3, the DNA is TGTGCCAGCAGTCTGAATTCGAATCAGCCCCAGCATTTT. Translating gives CASSLNSNQPQHF.

This chain connects TRBV5-1 to TRBJ2-3; 12 bases match TRBD2. Germline CDR1 reads SGHRS; CDR2 reads YFSETQ. J gave up 4 bases and V 4 bases, and 7 bases lay outside the gene matches. The CDR3 length is 16 residues. This CDR3 reads CASSDTSGRYPDTQYF. The DNA for the CDR3 is TGCGCCAGCAGCGATACTAGCGGGAGGTACCCAGATACGCAGTATTTT.

The rearrangement joins TRBV10-1 to TRBJ2-7; a possible D gene is TRBD2 (5 bases). The CDR3 spans 17 residues. The V end lost 6 bases, the J end lost 3 bases, and 24 bases lay between the germline ends. CDR1 is WNHNN and CDR2 is SYGVQD in the germline V gene (reference sequence). In nucleotides, the CDR3 is TGCGCCAGCAGCCGAGGGCCCCCAACTGGGCCCGTCTACGAGCAGTACTTC. It is translated as CASSRGPPTGPVYEQYF.

The chain is built from TRBV6-5 and TRBJ1-1; possible D gene TRBD1, 6 bases. CDR3 size: 15 residues. V gave up 5 bases and J gave up 1 base, with 14 bases separating them. CDR1 is MNHEY, CDR2 SVGAGI, per germline. The CDR3 nucleotides are TGTGCCAGCAGTCGCGAGACGACAGGGAACACTGAAGCTTTCTTT. It codes for CASSRETTGNTEAFF.

The chain employs TRBV5-4 and TRBJ2-3, with 11 bases aligning to TRBD1. CDR1 and CDR2 from the germline V gene are SGHNT and YYREEE (reference sequence). J gave up 4 bases and V 4 bases, and 8 bases lay outside the gene matches. CDR3 length: 16 residues. CDR3 protein: CASSREGTGGADTQYF. The CDR3 nucleotides read TGTGCCAGCAGCCGAGAAGGGACAGGGGGGGCAGATACGCAGTATTTT.

The chain has TRBV3-1 (or the pseudogene TRBV3-2) and TRBJ1-2; no firm D call. The CDR3 totals 12 residues. Germline assignment: CDR1 LGHDT and CDR2 YNNKEL (reference sequence). The ends were cut back, 1 base at V and 6 bases at J, with 6 bases in the middle. The chain's CDR3 is CASSQGCDGYTF. The CDR3 DNA reads as TGTGCCAGCAGCCAAGGTTGCGATGGCTACACCTTC.

The chain has TRBV2 and TRBJ2-7, with no clear D. Germline CDR1 and CDR2: SNHLY and FYNNEI. The CDR3 covers 15 residues. V lost 2 bases and J lost 2, with 13 bases in between. CDR3 in DNA: TGTGCCAGCAGTGAAATAGGCGTACTGGCCTACGAGCAGTACTTC. Translation: CASSEIGVLAYEQYF.

The chain recombines TRBV7-9 with TRBJ1-6, with no clear D. Germline CDR1 SEHNR, CDR2 FQNEAQ (reference sequence). The germline V and J ends were trimmed by 9 bases and 7 bases, with 13 bases remaining between them. This CDR3 has 13 amino acids. CDR3 in amino acids: CARIDKGNSPLHF. DNA for the CDR3: TGTGCCAGGATTGATAAAGGGAATTCACCCCTCCACTTT.

This chain uses TRBV29-1 with TRBJ2-1; 8 bases are a match to TRBD1. This CDR3 contains 13 residues. The germline CDR1 and CDR2 sequences are SQVTM and ANQGSEA. The trim removed 7 bases at V and 4 bases at J, leaving 6 bases unmatched. The CDR3 nucleotides are TGCAGCGCCACGGGACAGGATTACAATGAGCAGTTCTTC. Protein product: CSATGQDYNEQFF.

This chain links TRBV30 with TRBJ2-3; D uncertain. This CDR3 spans 14 amino acids. Germline V gene sequence: CDR1 GTSNPN, CDR2 SVGIG (reference sequence). The V end lost 3 bases, the J end lost 3 bases, and 13 bases lay between the germline ends. The CDR3 sequence is CAWRGPWVTDTQYF. In DNA, the CDR3 is TGTGCCTGGAGGGGCCCTTGGGTGACAGATACGCAGTATTTT.

This clone showed up just once. V is TRBV7-2 and J is TRBJ1-1, with D tentatively TRBD1 (5 bases). V lost 1 base and J lost 4, with 10 bases in between. CDR1 and CDR2 (germline): SGHTA, FQGNSA. The CDR3 sequence is 14 residues long. In DNA, the CDR3 is TGTGCCAGCAGCTTAGGCCATGGGGCCACTGAAGCTTTCTTT. It yields the protein CASSLGHGATEAFF.

V usage is TRBV10-3 and J usage is TRBJ2-2; 9 bases agree with TRBD2. The germline CDR1 and CDR2 sequences are ENHRY and SYGVKD. V trimming: 0 bases; J trimming: 7 bases; junction bases outside the gene matches: 3. This CDR3 comprises 15 residues. CDR3 bases: TGTGCCATCAGTGAGTCGGGGACTAGCAGCGGGGAGCTGTTTTTT. It specifies CAISESGTSSGELFF.

The CDR3 DNA reads TGTGCCAGCCGCCAGGACGGCAATCAGCCCCAGCATTTT. It is translated as CASRQDGNQPQHF. This rearrangement joins TRBV6-6 to TRBJ1-5; D remains ambiguous. This CDR3 region has 13 residues. Per germline, CDR1 MNHNY and CDR2 SVGAGI (reference sequence). The germline V and J ends were trimmed by 8 bases and 2 bases, with 10 bases remaining between them.

This chain uses TRBV6-5 with TRBJ1-5; the D gene is possibly TRBD1 (6 bases). The CDR3 covers 14 residues. CDR1 and CDR2 from the germline V gene are MNHEY and SVGAGI. V lost 5 bases to trimming and J lost 0 bases, with 8 bases between them. DNA for the CDR3: TGTGCCAGCAGTCACAGGGATAGCAATCAGCCCCAGCATTTT. It yields the protein CASSHRDSNQPQHF.

The chain joins TRBV9 to TRBJ2-2, with a tentative D call TRBD2 (5 bases). Trimming pared 3 bases from V and 3 bases from J, leaving 12 bases between. CDR3 size: 15 residues. From germline, CDR1 is SGDLS and CDR2 YYNGEE. Written as DNA, the CDR3 is TGTGCCAGCAGCGCCGGGATCTGGGACACCGGGGAGCTGTTTTTT. It specifies CASSAGIWDTGELFF.

This chain connects TRBV5-5 to TRBJ2-2; 12 bases match TRBD2. Germline-derived CDR1 and CDR2 are SGHKS and YYEKEE (reference sequence). With V trimmed by 3 bases and J by 3 bases, 3 bases remained unmatched. The CDR3 is made up of 16 amino acids. CDR3 protein: CASSSRLAGDTGELFF. CDR3 in DNA: TGTGCCAGCAGCTCCCGACTAGCGGGAGACACCGGGGAGCTGTTTTTT.

This clone is a singleton in its sample. The rearrangement joins TRBV5-1 to TRBJ2-2, with D possibly being TRBD1 (5 bases). CDR3 length equals 14 residues. CDR1 SGHRS and CDR2 YFSETQ come from the germline V gene. V was shortened by 2 bases and J by 4 bases, with 9 bases between the two germline ends. The CDR3 DNA reads as TGCGCCAGCAGCTTTTCAGGGTCCACCGGGGAGCTGTTTTTT. It specifies CASSFSGSTGELFF.

The chain joins TRBV5-1 to TRBJ2-3; 7 bases match TRBD2. The V segment lost 0 bases and the J segment 6 bases; nucleotides outside the gene matches: 7. CDR1 and CDR2 from the germline V gene are SGHRS and YFSETQ. The CDR3 covers 15 residues. Written as DNA, the CDR3 is TGCGCCAGCAGCTTGGGGCTAGCGGAGGGGGATACGCAGTATTTT. It encodes CASSLGLAEGDTQYF. The variable domain in full, with the rest retrieved from reference TRBV5-1 and TRBJ2-3, is KAGVTQTPRYLIKTRGQQVTLSCSPISGHRSVSWYQQTPGQGLQFLFEYFSETQRNKGNFPGRFSGRQFSNSRSEMNVSTLELGDSALYLCASSLGLAEGDTQYFGPGTRLTVL.

In its sample, this clone was seen once. The J gene is TRBJ2-7, the V gene TRBV7-2; 7 bases are a match to TRBD1. CDR1 and CDR2 from the germline V gene are SGHTA and FQGNSA. The V segment lost 3 bases and the J segment 7 bases; nucleotides outside the gene matches: 6. The CDR3 loop spans 13 amino acids. CDR3 bases: TGTGCCAGCAGCTTCCGACAGGGTCCTGAGCAGTACTTC. It codes for CASSFRQGPEQYF.

The chain is built from TRBV4-2 and TRBJ1-1, with unresolved D. CDR3 length: 17 amino acids. Germline lookup yields CDR1 LGHNA and CDR2 YNFKEQ. Deletions cut 3 bases from V and 1 base from J, with 18 bases between. CDR3 nucleotide sequence: TGTGCCAGCAGCCAGCCTCCCAAGATGTGGGCGAACACTGAAGCTTTCTTT. It translates to CASSQPPKMWANTEAFF.

This sequence joins TRBV4-2 and TRBJ2-5; possible D gene TRBD2, 5 bases. The CDR3 contains 15 residues. Trimming took 4 bases from V and 4 from J, leaving 16 bases between them. CDR1 is LGHNA and CDR2 is YNFKEQ in the germline V gene. The CDR3 coding sequence is TGTGCCAGCAGCCTCGAGGGCCCGGGTGGAGAGACCCAGTACTTC. This gives the protein CASSLEGPGGETQYF.

The chain uses TRBV28 and TRBJ2-1; D unresolved. CDR1 is MDHEN and CDR2 is SYDVKM in the germline V gene. The V gene lost 5 bases and the J gene lost 0 bases, with 8 bases spanning the gap. The CDR3 extends over 14 amino acids. The CDR3 spells CASSPPYSYNEQFF. The CDR3 DNA sequence: TGTGCCAGCAGTCCGCCGTACTCCTACAATGAGCAGTTCTTC. Full variable domain (remainder filled in from reference TRBV28 and TRBJ2-1): DVKVTQSSRYLVKRTGEKVFLECVQDMDHENMFWYRQDPGLGLRLIYFSYDVKMKEKGDIPEGYSVSREKKERFSLILESASTNQTSMYLCASSPPYSYNEQFFGPGTRLTVL.